The 18 T cell receptor beta chains in this list originate from one sample, sequenced in a study of T cell responses to AZD1222 COVID-19 vaccine. Using immunoSEQ multiplex PCR, the repertoire was profiled, and TCRdb retains in-frame clones only, with some absent. The sample records about 73,000 clones, 75% to 90% being singletons. The starting material was peripheral blood, obtained 28 days after the second AZD1222 dose. These receptors all stem from an adult who received the AZD1222 COVID-19 vaccine.

CDR3 loop: CASSLGDQHNEQFF. Here the CDR3 DNA reads TGTGCCAGCAGCTTGGGGGACCAACACAATGAGCAGTTCTTC. The V gene is TRBV5-4, the J gene TRBJ2-1; tentatively, D is TRBD1 or TRBD2 (5 bases each). The CDR3 consists of 14 residues. In germline, CDR1 is SGHNT, CDR2 YYREEE (reference sequence). V was trimmed by 0 bases and J by 5 bases, leaving 9 bases between them.

The rearrangement links TRBV27 to TRBJ1-5; D is possibly TRBD1 (6 bases). The CDR3 is 16 residues long. The ends were cut back, 4 bases at V and 0 bases at J, with 13 bases in the middle. Germline values: CDR1 MNHEY, CDR2 SMNVEV (reference sequence). CDR3 region: CASSSGTGYSNQPQHF. The DNA for the CDR3 is TGTGCCAGCAGTTCCGGAACAGGGTATAGCAATCAGCCCCAGCATTTT.

This rearrangement joins TRBV28 to TRBJ2-7, with TRBD1 identical over 7 bases. There are 14 residues in the CDR3. Germline loops: CDR1 MDHEN, CDR2 SYDVKM. V trimming: 5 bases; J trimming: 3 bases; junction bases outside the gene matches: 7. CDR3 residues: CASSIDRQGYEQYF. As DNA, the CDR3 is TGTGCCAGCAGTATAGATCGACAGGGCTACGAGCAGTACTTC. Based on the CDR3 plus reference TRBV28 and TRBJ2-7, the full variable domain is DVKVTQSSRYLVKRTGEKVFLECVQDMDHENMFWYRQDPGLGLRLIYFSYDVKMKEKGDIPEGYSVSREKKERFSLILESASTNQTSMYLCASSIDRQGYEQYFGPGTRLTVT.

This clone was detected only once. The chain uses TRBV18 and TRBJ2-7; 9 nucleotides line up with TRBD2. This CDR3 is 20 amino acids long. Germline-derived CDR1 and CDR2 are KGHSH and LQKENI. The V and J ends lost 4 bases and 0 bases, in that order; junction bases with no gene match: 19. CDR3 amino acids: CASSRPPRGSGGLSSYEQYF. As DNA, the CDR3 is TGTGCCAGCTCACGCCCGCCCCGGGGTAGCGGGGGCCTGAGCTCCTACGAGCAGTACTTC.

The chain uses TRBV25-1 and TRBJ2-1, with 10 bases aligning to TRBD1. The CDR3 runs to 18 residues. Germline values: CDR1 MGHDK, CDR2 SYGVNS. Trimming cost V 0 bases and J 5 bases; bases outside gene matches: 10. CDR3 region: CASSEYFPGTGEDNEQFF. The DNA for the CDR3 is TGTGCCAGCAGTGAATATTTTCCGGGGACAGGGGAGGACAATGAGCAGTTCTTC.

This rearrangement joins TRBV12-3 or TRBV12-4 to TRBJ2-3; D unresolved. The CDR3 length is 12 residues. V lost 1 base and J lost 9, with 8 bases in between. The CDR3 sequence: CASSLGFGTQYF. The CDR3 DNA is TGTGCCAGCAGTTTAGGGTTCGGGACGCAGTATTTT.

The chain combines TRBV6-5 with TRBJ1-3; no definite D call. The CDR3 is 15 amino acids. The V end lost 6 bases, the J end lost 2 bases, and 14 bases lay between the germline ends. Germline lookup yields CDR1 MNHEY and CDR2 SVGAGI. CDR3 residues: CASRSPGGPGNTIYF. CDR3 sequence (DNA): TGTGCCAGCAGGTCCCCGGGTGGGCCTGGAAACACCATATATTTT.

The chain recombines TRBV29-1 with TRBJ1-2; possible D gene TRBD1, 5 bases. V was pared by 2 bases and J by 4 bases, with 11 bases between. This CDR3 is built from 13 residues. The germline V gene encodes CDR1 SQVTM and CDR2 ANQGSEA. In nucleotides, the CDR3 is TGCAGCGTTGAATTCCAGGGATCCTATGGCTACACCTTC. It is translated as CSVEFQGSYGYTF.

The V call is TRBV5-5, the J call TRBJ1-2, with 9 bases aligning to TRBD1. This CDR3 has 15 residues. The germline V gene has CDR1 SGHKS and CDR2 YYEKEE (reference sequence). With 2 bases clipped from V and 2 bases from J, the junction kept 4 bases outside the gene matches. The DNA for the CDR3 is TGTGCCAGCAGCTTAGTAACAGGGGGCAACTATGGCTACACCTTC. This sequence encodes CASSLVTGGNYGYTF. The variable domain in full, completed from reference TRBV5-5 and TRBJ1-2, reads DAGVTQSPTHLIKTRGQQVTLRCSPISGHKSVSWYQQVLGQGPQFIFQYYEKEERGRGNFPDRFSARQFPNYSSELNVNALLLGDSALYLCASSLVTGGNYGYTFGSGTRLTVV.

The chain joins TRBV14 to TRBJ2-7; the match to TRBD1 covers 7 bases. Germline V gene sequence: CDR1 SGHDN, CDR2 FVKESK. This CDR3 comprises 15 residues. V lost 5 bases, J lost 2 bases, and 9 bases stayed unmatched. The CDR3 region has the DNA TGTGCCAGCAGCTATGATACCGGGACAGCCTACGAGCAGTACTTC. Protein product: CASSYDTGTAYEQYF.

The chain recombines TRBV24-1 with TRBJ1-2; D perhaps matches TRBD1 (6 bases). Germline V CDR1 and CDR2: KGHDR, SFDVKD. With 3 bases removed from V and 3 bases from J, the gap between germline ends came to 10 bases. The CDR3 spans 14 residues. For the CDR3, the DNA is TGTGCCACCAGTGATAGGGACACCGACTATGGCTACACCTTC. Protein: CATSDRDTDYGYTF.

The V call is TRBV21-1, the J call TRBJ1-4. TRBV21-1 constitutes a pseudogene. The CDR3 runs 15 residues. CDR3 loop: CASSPAGADNEKLFF. CDR3 in DNA: TGTGCCAGCAGCCCAGCGGGCGCAGATAATGAAAAACTGTTTTTT.

The V and J genes are TRBV24-1 and TRBJ2-5, with a weak D call TRBD1 (6 bases). In germline, CDR1 is KGHDR, CDR2 SFDVKD. This CDR3 region has 14 residues. Trimming left V 2 bases short and J 7 bases short, with 13 bases between. The CDR3 protein is CATSDSQGRGTQYF. As DNA, the CDR3 is TGTGCCACCAGTGATTCACAGGGCCGGGGGACCCAGTACTTC.

The rearrangement joins TRBV6-6 to TRBJ2-3, with a possible D match to TRBD1 (6 bases). V was pared by 5 bases and J by 11 bases, with 11 bases between. The CDR3 covers 11 residues. The germline V gene encodes CDR1 MNHNY and CDR2 SVGAGI (reference sequence). DNA of the CDR3: TGTGCCAGCAGTATCCCGGGACAGCAGTATTTT. Translated: CASSIPGQQYF.

The chain's CDR3 is CASRGIQSPAYGYTF. The CDR3 region has the DNA TGTGCCAGCAGAGGGATACAGAGCCCAGCGTATGGCTACACCTTC. The gene calls are TRBV2 and TRBJ1-2; no clear D gene. The CDR3 is made up of 15 amino acids. Trimming removed 6 bases from V and 5 bases from J, with 19 bases in between. Germline V gene sequence: CDR1 SNHLY, CDR2 FYNNEI.

The chain uses TRBV5-8 and TRBJ1-5; a weak D match, TRBD1 (6 bases). The CDR3 is made up of 15 amino acids. In germline, CDR1 is SGHTS, CDR2 YDEGEE. Trimming pared 4 bases from V and 3 bases from J, leaving 14 bases between. As DNA, the CDR3 is TGTGCCAGCAGCCCCGGGGGCCAGTACAATCAGCCCCAGCATTTT. Translating it yields CASSPGGQYNQPQHF. Using reference TRBV5-8 and TRBJ1-5 for the parts outside the CDR3, the full variable domain is EAGVTQSPTHLIKTRGQQATLRCSPISGHTSVYWYQQALGLGLQFLLWYDEGEERNRGNFPPRFSGRQFPNYSSELNVNALELEDSALYLCASSPGGQYNQPQHFGDGTRLSIL.

The rearrangement links TRBV30 to TRBJ2-3; the D is unclear. CDR1 is GTSNPN, CDR2 SVGIG, per germline (reference sequence). V shed 1 base and J shed 0 bases, with 5 bases lying between them. The CDR3 contains 13 residues. The CDR3 sequence: CAWSGHSTDTQYF. The CDR3 bases are TGTGCCTGGAGTGGGCACAGCACAGATACGCAGTATTTT.

V usage is TRBV6-5 and J usage is TRBJ2-7; 9 nucleotides agree with TRBD2. Unmatched junction bases numbered 5, after V lost 0 bases and J lost 2 bases. Germline lookup yields CDR1 MNHEY and CDR2 SVGAGI. This CDR3 has 16 amino acids. This CDR3 reads CASSYSIGGGAYEQYF. The CDR3 DNA reads as TGTGCCAGCAGTTACTCGATAGGCGGGGGGGCCTACGAGCAGTACTTC.